The clone carrying this T cell receptor beta chain was observed a few times. No antigen is known for it. This specimen belongs to a study of blood T cells in healthy people across ages. Alongside a J-beta primer mix, a sample-barcoded 5' primer served in a second PCR lasting about 7 to 11 cycles. The authors tagged each cDNA molecule using a template-switch adaptor with 12 random nucleotides. TCRdb ran MiXCR on the 5' RACE reads and lists one entry per CDR3 protein. The data hold roughly 1.9 million distinct CDR3 sequences, with around 42% observed a single time. Study-wide findings and caveats: Investigators treated diversity estimates from one million T cells as underestimates. Both higher diversity and more naive CD4+ cells marked long-lived donors when set against aged donors. Significant beta diversity loss was already apparent by age around 36, declining roughly linearly.

This CDR3 is built from 17 residues. Losses at the gene ends were 4 bases for V and 10 bases for J; bases not matched to a gene: 22. Per germline, CDR1 LGHNA and CDR2 YSLEER. This chain links TRBV4-3 with TRBJ2-7; TRBD1 matches at 7 bases. This sequence was found in a human donor in good health. Sequenced sample: blood. Here the CDR3 DNA reads TGCGCCAGCAGCCCTGGCAGGGGGACACACCTAACCTCCGAACAGTACTTC. As protein: CASSPGRGTHLTSEQYF.